Below, 21 T cell receptor beta chains from the same sample are listed, as sequenced in a study of T cell changes during pregnancy in multiple sclerosis (dated by TCRdb to between 2018 and 2021). Library construction relied on the immunoSEQ multiplex PCR assay. TCRdb provides this immuneACCESS table in a form limited to in-frame rearrangements. Some clones are lacking; in checked studies, under half of them reflect an unresolved V gene, and why the rest are absent is not known. The sample yields 29,000 or so clones; roughly nine tenths were counted once. Of the sample, approximately 6.9% falls within the top ten clones. The sequencing used CD8+ T cells from peripheral blood mononuclear cells, collected in the second trimester of pregnancy. These receptors all come from a female donor with multiple sclerosis, enrolled in a pregnancy study.

The V gene is TRBV7-9, the J gene TRBJ2-7, with TRBD1 matching 8 bases. Looked up from germline, CDR1 is SEHNR and CDR2 is FQNEAQ (reference sequence). V shed 6 bases, J shed 7 bases, and the junction held 11 bases outside the gene matches. CDR3 length: 14 amino acids. This CDR3 is CASSFSSTGEEQYF. CDR3 in DNA: TGTGCCAGCAGTTTCTCGTCGACAGGGGAGGAGCAGTACTTC.

This clone has just a few counts. The rearrangement uses TRBV5-3 and TRBJ1-2; D unresolved. TRBV5-3 is filed as an ORF, its function uncertain. The CDR3 runs 13 residues. Between the trimmed V and J ends, which lost 0 bases and 7 bases, there was a span of 10 bases. CDR3 coding DNA: TGTGCCAGAAGCTTGGCCAAGCCGGTTGGCTACACCTTC. Translating it yields CARSLAKPVGYTF.

This chain uses TRBV19 with TRBJ2-2; 7 bases match TRBD1. The CDR3 extends over 14 amino acids. V gave up 6 bases and J gave up 4 bases; unmatched junction bases: 5. Germline V gene lookup returns CDR1 LNHDA and CDR2 SQIVND (reference sequence). The CDR3: CASSIQGSTGELFF. The CDR3 nucleotides read TGTGCCAGTAGCATACAGGGGTCCACCGGGGAGCTGTTTTTT.

Here the CDR3 reads CASSPLAGGEETQYF. CDR3 nucleotides: TGTGCCAGCAGTCCCCTGGCGGGGGGAGAGGAGACCCAGTACTTC. The V gene is TRBV6-5, the J gene TRBJ2-5; 8 positions agree with TRBD2. There are 15 residues in the CDR3. The germline V gene encodes CDR1 MNHEY and CDR2 SVGAGI. V gave up 5 bases and J gave up 5 bases; unmatched junction bases: 10.

The rearrangement links TRBV11-3 to TRBJ1-2; 8 positions match TRBD1. The V and J ends lost 5 bases and 3 bases, in that order; junction bases with no gene match: 8. This CDR3 spans 15 amino acids. Looked up from germline, CDR1 is SGHNT and CDR2 is YENEEA. The CDR3 is CASSLYRGVDYGYTF. The DNA for the CDR3 is TGTGCCAGCAGCCTATACAGGGGGGTCGACTATGGCTACACCTTC.

The genes are TRBV27 and TRBJ1-2; no definite D call. CDR3 size: 12 residues. The V and J ends lost 10 bases and 8 bases respectively, with 17 bases between them. Germline CDR1 and CDR2: MNHEY and SMNVEV (reference sequence). CDR3 amino acids: CATHGFASGYTF. The CDR3 region has the DNA TGTGCCACGCACGGTTTCGCGTCAGGCTACACCTTC.

The genes are TRBV7-9 and TRBJ1-1; 7 nucleotides match TRBD1. The CDR3 runs to 18 residues. Germline loops: CDR1 SEHNR, CDR2 FQNEAQ (reference sequence). J was trimmed by 3 bases and V by 3 bases; bases with no gene match: 16. CDR3 sequence reads: CASSFRDSFSGPYTEAFF. The CDR3 DNA is TGTGCCAGCAGCTTCCGGGACAGTTTTTCAGGTCCGTACACTGAAGCTTTCTTT.

The chain uses TRBV27 and TRBJ1-5; D is perhaps TRBD1 (6 bases). The germline V and J ends were trimmed by 8 bases and 7 bases, with 18 bases remaining between them. Germline CDR1 is MNHEY and CDR2 is SMNVEV (reference sequence). This CDR3 has 14 amino acids. The CDR3 sequence: CASSLGGPGQPQHF. In DNA form, the CDR3 reads TGTGCCAGCTCCCTGGGGGGGCCGGGACAGCCCCAGCATTTT.

This sequence joins TRBV9 and TRBJ2-3; 10 bases match TRBD2. Looked up from germline, CDR1 is SGDLS and CDR2 is YYNGEE. Trimming at V came to 0 bases and at J to 0 bases, leaving 4 bases not matched to a gene. There are 17 residues in the CDR3. The CDR3, as DNA: TGTGCCAGCAGCGTAGCCACGGGACTAGCGAGCACAGATACGCAGTATTTT. Translating gives CASSVATGLASTDTQYF.

The chain links TRBV4-3 to TRBJ1-3; D unclear. The V gene's germline CDR1 is LGHNA and CDR2 YSLEER. The V and J ends lost 1 base and 0 bases respectively, with 13 bases between them. This CDR3 has 17 amino acids. CDR3 protein: CASSQASFSVSGNTIYF. CDR3 DNA: TGCGCCAGCAGCCAAGCATCGTTCAGCGTCTCTGGAAACACCATATATTTT.

The V call is TRBV28, the J call TRBJ2-2; D remains unclear. This CDR3 is 12 amino acids long. V gave up 3 bases and J gave up 8 bases, with 7 bases separating them. Germline V gives CDR1 MDHEN, CDR2 SYDVKM. The CDR3 sequence: CASSLYRGELFF. The CDR3 DNA follows: TGTGCCAGCAGTTTGTATCGGGGGGAGCTGTTTTTT. The full variable domain, in which reference TRBV28 and TRBJ2-2 provide the parts outside the CDR3, is DVKVTQSSRYLVKRTGEKVFLECVQDMDHENMFWYRQDPGLGLRLIYFSYDVKMKEKGDIPEGYSVSREKKERFSLILESASTNQTSMYLCASSLYRGELFFGEGSRLTVL.

The chain couples TRBV6-5 to TRBJ1-1; 9 nucleotides match TRBD1. This CDR3 is built from 13 residues. J gave up 4 bases and V 5 bases, and 2 bases lay outside the gene matches. From germline, CDR1 is MNHEY and CDR2 SVGAGI. For the CDR3, the DNA is TGTGCCAGCAGTGGGACAGGGTTCACTGAAGCTTTCTTT. It specifies CASSGTGFTEAFF.

This rearrangement joins TRBV19 to TRBJ1-2; D not certain. Germline CDR1 reads LNHDA; CDR2 reads SQIVND (reference sequence). This CDR3 is 14 amino acids long. Trimming cost V 6 bases and J 4 bases, with 15 bases left between them. CDR3 sequence reads: CASRTPKRSYGYTF. For the CDR3, the DNA is TGTGCCAGTAGGACGCCTAAAAGGAGCTATGGCTACACCTTC.

J is TRBJ1-2 and V is TRBV6-6; 11 nucleotides match TRBD1. There are 15 residues in the CDR3. Unmatched junction bases numbered 4, after V lost 4 bases and J lost 3 bases. CDR1 and CDR2 from the germline V gene are MNHNY and SVGAGI (reference sequence). CDR3 in amino acids: CASSSGQGADYGYTF. Here the CDR3 DNA reads TGTGCCAGCAGTTCCGGACAGGGGGCAGACTATGGCTACACCTTC.

The V gene is TRBV27, the J gene TRBJ1-5, with 7 bases that match TRBD1. Germline-derived CDR1 and CDR2 are MNHEY and SMNVEV (reference sequence). The length of the CDR3 is 15 residues. Losses at the gene ends were 8 bases for V and 0 bases for J; bases not matched to a gene: 7. CDR3 residues: CASGRGTDSNQPQHF. The CDR3, as DNA: TGTGCCAGCGGAAGGGGGACAGATAGCAATCAGCCCCAGCATTTT.

This rearrangement joins TRBV13 to TRBJ1-1, with 8 bases identical to TRBD1. Germline assignment: CDR1 PRHDT and CDR2 FYEKMQ (reference sequence). The CDR3 spans 14 residues. J was trimmed by 4 bases and V by 4 bases; bases with no gene match: 5. CDR3 protein: CASSYATGATEAFF. The CDR3 bases are TGTGCCAGCAGCTACGCGACAGGGGCCACTGAAGCTTTCTTT.

This chain joins TRBV7-9 and TRBJ1-1, with TRBD1 identical over 7 bases. CDR1 is SEHNR and CDR2 is FQNEAQ in the germline V gene (reference sequence). V gave up 5 bases and J gave up 2 bases; unmatched junction bases: 8. The CDR3 consists of 15 residues. DNA for the CDR3: TGTGCCAGCAGCATAACGACAGGGCCTAACACTGAAGCTTTCTTT. Translated: CASSITTGPNTEAFF.

This rearrangement joins TRBV6-5 to TRBJ1-1; D is undetermined. Trimming removed 6 bases at V and 1 base at J, with 6 bases between. Germline V gene data show CDR1 as MNHEY and CDR2 as SVGAGI. The CDR3 is made up of 12 amino acids. The CDR3 DNA is TGTGCCAGCAGCGAGGGGAACACTGAAGCTTTCTTT. It yields the protein CASSEGNTEAFF.

Relative to its sample, this clone is medium-sized (0.01 to 0.1%). V usage is TRBV27 and J usage is TRBJ2-1; 8 bases match TRBD1. The trim removed 5 bases at V and 8 bases at J, leaving 11 bases unmatched. The CDR3 spans 15 residues. Germline V CDR1 and CDR2: MNHEY, SMNVEV (reference sequence). The CDR3 is CASSPPPDRAHEQFF. CDR3 sequence (DNA): TGTGCCAGCAGTCCACCCCCGGACAGGGCCCATGAGCAGTTCTTC.

The chain has TRBV27 and TRBJ2-3, with D maybe TRBD1 (5 bases). The CDR3 spans 12 residues. V lost 3 bases and J lost 5, with 6 bases in between. Germline V gene lookup returns CDR1 MNHEY and CDR2 SMNVEV (reference sequence). The CDR3 sequence is CASSFDRDTQYF. The CDR3 nucleotides read TGTGCCAGCAGTTTTGACAGAGATACGCAGTATTTT.

This clone was detected only a few times. V gene TRBV13 combines with J gene TRBJ2-1; 9 nucleotides match TRBD2. This CDR3 comprises 14 residues. V gave up 0 bases and J gave up 6 bases; unmatched junction bases: 0. Germline CDR1 is PRHDT and CDR2 is FYEKMQ (reference sequence). The CDR3 protein is CASSLGTSGNEQFF. CDR3 coding DNA: TGTGCCAGCAGCTTAGGGACTAGCGGCAATGAGCAGTTCTTC. The full variable domain, rest sourced from reference TRBV13 and TRBJ2-1, is AAGVIQSPRHLIKEKRETATLKCYPIPRHDTVYWYQQGPGQDPQFLISFYEKMQSDKGSIPDRFSAQQFSDYHSELNMSSLELGDSALYFCASSLGTSGNEQFFGPGTRLTVL.